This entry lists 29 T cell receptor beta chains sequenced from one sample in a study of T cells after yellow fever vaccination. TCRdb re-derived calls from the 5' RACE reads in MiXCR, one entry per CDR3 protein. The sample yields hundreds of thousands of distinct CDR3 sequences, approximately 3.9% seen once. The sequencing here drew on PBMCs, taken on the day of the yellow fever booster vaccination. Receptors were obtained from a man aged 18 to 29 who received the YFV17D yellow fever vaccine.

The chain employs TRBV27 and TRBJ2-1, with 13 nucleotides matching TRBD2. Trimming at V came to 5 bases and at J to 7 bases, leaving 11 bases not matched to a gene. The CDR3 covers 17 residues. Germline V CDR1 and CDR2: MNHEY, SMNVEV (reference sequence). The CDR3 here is CASSGGLAGPSGNEQFF. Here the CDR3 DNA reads TGTGCCAGCAGTGGGGGACTAGCGGGGCCCTCGGGAAATGAGCAGTTCTTC.

CDR3 coding DNA: TGCAGTGCTAGTTCTCTGACCGAAGCTTTCTTT. Protein: CSASSLTEAFF. The chain is built from TRBV20-1 and TRBJ1-1; D remains unclear. This CDR3 has 11 residues. The germline V and J ends were trimmed by 3 bases and 8 bases, with 10 bases remaining between them. Germline V gene data show CDR1 as DFQATT and CDR2 as SNEGSKA (reference sequence).

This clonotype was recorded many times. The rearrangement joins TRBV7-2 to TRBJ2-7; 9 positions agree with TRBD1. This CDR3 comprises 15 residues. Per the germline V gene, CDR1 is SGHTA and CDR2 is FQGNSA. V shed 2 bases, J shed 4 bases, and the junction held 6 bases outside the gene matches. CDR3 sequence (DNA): TGTGCCAGCAGCTTAAATGGACAGGGGATATACGAGCAGTACGTC. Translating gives CASSLNGQGIYEQYV.

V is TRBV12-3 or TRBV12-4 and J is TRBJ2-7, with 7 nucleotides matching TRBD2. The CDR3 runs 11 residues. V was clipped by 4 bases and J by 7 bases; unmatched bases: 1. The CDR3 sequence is CASSWGGEQYV. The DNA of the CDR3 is TGTGCCAGCAGTTGGGGGGGTGAGCAGTACGTC.

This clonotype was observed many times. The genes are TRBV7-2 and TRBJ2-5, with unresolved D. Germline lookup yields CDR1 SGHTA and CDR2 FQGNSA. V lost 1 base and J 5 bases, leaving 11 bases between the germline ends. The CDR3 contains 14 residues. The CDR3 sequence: CASSLGQKQETQYF. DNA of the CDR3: TGTGCCAGCAGCTTAGGACAAAAGCAGGAGACCCAGTACTTC.

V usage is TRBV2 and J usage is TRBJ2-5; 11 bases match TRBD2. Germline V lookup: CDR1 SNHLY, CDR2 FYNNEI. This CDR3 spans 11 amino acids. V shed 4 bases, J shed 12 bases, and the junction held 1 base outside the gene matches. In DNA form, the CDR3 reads TGTGCCAGCAGTGGGGGACTAGCGGAGTACTTC. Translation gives CASSGGLAEYF.

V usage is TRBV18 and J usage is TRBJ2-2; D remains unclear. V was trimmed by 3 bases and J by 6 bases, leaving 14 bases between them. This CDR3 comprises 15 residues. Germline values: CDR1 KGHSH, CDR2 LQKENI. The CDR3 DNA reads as TGTGCCAGCTCACCCCCTACACGGCGGCCCGGGGAGCTGTTTTTT. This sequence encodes CASSPPTRRPGELFF.

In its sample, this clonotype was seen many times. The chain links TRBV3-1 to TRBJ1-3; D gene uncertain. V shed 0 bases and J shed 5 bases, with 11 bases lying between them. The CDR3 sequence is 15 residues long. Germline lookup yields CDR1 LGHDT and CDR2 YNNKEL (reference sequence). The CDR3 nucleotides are TGTGCCAGCAGCCAAGAAGAGTGGGGAAGAAACACCATATATTTT. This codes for CASSQEEWGRNTIYF.

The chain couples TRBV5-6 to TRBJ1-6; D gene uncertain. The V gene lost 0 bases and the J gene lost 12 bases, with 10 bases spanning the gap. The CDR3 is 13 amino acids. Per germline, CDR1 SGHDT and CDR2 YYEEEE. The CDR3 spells CASSLGTEQPLHF. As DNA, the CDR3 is TGTGCCAGCAGCTTGGGGACGGAGCAACCCCTCCACTTT. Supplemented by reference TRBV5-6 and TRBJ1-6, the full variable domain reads DAGVTQSPTHLIKTRGQQVTLRCSPKSGHDTVSWYQQALGQGPQFIFQYYEEEERQRGNFPDRFSGHQFPNYSSELNVNALLLGDSALYLCASSLGTEQPLHFGNGTRLTVT.

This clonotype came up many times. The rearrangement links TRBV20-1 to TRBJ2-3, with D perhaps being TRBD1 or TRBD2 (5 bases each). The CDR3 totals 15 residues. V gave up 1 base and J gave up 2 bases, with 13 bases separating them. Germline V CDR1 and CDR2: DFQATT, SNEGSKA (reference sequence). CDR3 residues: CSARGDGAFTDTQYF. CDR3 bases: TGCAGTGCTAGAGGAGACGGGGCGTTCACAGATACGCAGTATTTT.

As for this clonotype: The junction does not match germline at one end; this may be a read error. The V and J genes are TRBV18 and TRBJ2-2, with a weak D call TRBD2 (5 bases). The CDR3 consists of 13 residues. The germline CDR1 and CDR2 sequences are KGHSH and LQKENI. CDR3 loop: CASSPQGTGVLFF. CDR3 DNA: TGTGCCAGCTCACCACAGGGTACCGGGGTGCTGTTTTTT.

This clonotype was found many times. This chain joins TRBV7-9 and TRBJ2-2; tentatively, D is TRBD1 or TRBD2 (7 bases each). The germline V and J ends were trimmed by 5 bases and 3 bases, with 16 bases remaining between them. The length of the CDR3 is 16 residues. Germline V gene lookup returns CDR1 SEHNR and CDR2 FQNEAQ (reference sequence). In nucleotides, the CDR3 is TGTGCCAGCAGCCTTCCGACAGGGAGGGACACCGGGGAGCTGTTTTTT. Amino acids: CASSLPTGRDTGELFF. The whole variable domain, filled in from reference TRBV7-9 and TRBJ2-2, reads DTGVSQNPRHKITKRGQNVTFRCDPISEHNRLYWYRQTLGQGPEFLTYFQNEAQLEKSRLLSDRFSAERPKGSFSTLEIQRTEQGDSAMYLCASSLPTGRDTGELFFGEGSRLTVL.

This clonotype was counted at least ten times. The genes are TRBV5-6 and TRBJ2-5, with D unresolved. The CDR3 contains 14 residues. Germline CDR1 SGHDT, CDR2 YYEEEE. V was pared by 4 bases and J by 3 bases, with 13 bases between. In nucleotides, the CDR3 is TGTGCCAGCAGCCAGCCGCCCCTGGAAGAGACCCAGTACTTC. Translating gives CASSQPPLEETQYF. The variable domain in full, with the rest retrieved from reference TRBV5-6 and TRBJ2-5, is DAGVTQSPTHLIKTRGQQVTLRCSPKSGHDTVSWYQQALGQGPQFIFQYYEEEERQRGNFPDRFSGHQFPNYSSELNVNALLLGDSALYLCASSQPPLEETQYFGPGTRLLVL.

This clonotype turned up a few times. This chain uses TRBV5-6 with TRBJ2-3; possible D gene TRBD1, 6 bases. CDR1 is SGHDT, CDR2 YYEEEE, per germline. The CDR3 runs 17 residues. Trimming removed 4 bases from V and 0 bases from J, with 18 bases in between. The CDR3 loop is CASSPTDRLDSTDTQYF. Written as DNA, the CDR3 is TGTGCCAGCAGCCCCACAGACAGGTTAGATAGCACAGATACGCAGTATTTT.

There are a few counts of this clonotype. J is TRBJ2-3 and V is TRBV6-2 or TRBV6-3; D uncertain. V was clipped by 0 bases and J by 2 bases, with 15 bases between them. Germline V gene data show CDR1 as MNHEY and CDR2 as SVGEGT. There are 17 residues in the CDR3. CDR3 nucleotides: TGTGCCAGCAGTTACTCGACGTCTTCTCCTGACACAGATACGCAGTATTTT. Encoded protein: CASSYSTSSPDTDTQYF.

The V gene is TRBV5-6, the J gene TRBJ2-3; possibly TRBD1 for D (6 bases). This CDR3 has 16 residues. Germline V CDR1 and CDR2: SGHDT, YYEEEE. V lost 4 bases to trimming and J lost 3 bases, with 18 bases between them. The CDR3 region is CASSQRQVWETDTQYF. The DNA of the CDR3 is TGTGCCAGCAGCCAAAGACAGGTTTGGGAGACAGATACGCAGTATTTT.

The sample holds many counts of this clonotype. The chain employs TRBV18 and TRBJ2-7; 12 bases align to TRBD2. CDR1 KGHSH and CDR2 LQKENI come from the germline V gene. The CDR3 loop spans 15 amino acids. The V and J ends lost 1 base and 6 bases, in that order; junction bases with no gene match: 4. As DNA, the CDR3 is TGTGCCAGCTCACCACGGACTAGCGGGGCCCTCGAGCAGTACGTC. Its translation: CASSPRTSGALEQYV.

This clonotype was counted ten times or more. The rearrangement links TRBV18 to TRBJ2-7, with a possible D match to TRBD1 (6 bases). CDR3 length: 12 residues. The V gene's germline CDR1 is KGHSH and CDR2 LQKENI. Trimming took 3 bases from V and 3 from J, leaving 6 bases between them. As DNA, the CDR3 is TGTGCCAGCTCACCGGACAGCTACGAGCAGTACGTC. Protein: CASSPDSYEQYV.

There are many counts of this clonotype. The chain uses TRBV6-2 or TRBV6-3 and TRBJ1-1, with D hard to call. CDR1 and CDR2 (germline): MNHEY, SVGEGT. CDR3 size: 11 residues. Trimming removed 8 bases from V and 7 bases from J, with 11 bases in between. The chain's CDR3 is CASRVGVEAFF. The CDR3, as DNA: TGTGCCAGCCGCGTCGGGGTTGAAGCTTTCTTT.

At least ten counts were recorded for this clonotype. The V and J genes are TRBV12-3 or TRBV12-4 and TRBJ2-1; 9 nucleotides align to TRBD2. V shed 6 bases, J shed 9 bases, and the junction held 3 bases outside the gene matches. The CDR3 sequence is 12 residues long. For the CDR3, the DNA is TGTGCCAGCAGCCCGACTAGCGGTGAGCAGTTCTTC. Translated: CASSPTSGEQFF.

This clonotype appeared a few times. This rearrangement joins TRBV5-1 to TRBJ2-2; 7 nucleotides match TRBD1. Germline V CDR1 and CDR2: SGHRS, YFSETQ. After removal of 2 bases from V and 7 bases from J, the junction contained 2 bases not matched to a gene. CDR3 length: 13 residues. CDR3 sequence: CASSLGQVGELFF. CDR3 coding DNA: TGCGCCAGCAGCTTAGGACAGGTCGGGGAGCTGTTTTTT.

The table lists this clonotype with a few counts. Here the CDR3 DNA reads TGTGCCAGCAGTTACACTACGATCGCCACGGACACCGGGGAGCTGTTTTTT. Translation: CASSYTTIATDTGELFF. V is TRBV6-2 or TRBV6-3 and J is TRBJ2-2; D not certain. Germline-derived CDR1 and CDR2 are MNHEY and SVGEGT. V was cut by 2 bases and J by 3 bases, with 16 bases left in between. This CDR3 comprises 17 residues.

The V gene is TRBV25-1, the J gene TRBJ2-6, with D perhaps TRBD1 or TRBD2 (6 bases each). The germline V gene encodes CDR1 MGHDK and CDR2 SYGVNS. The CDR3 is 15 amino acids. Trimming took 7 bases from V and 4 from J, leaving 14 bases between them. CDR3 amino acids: CASISGASGANVLTF. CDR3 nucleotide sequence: TGTGCCAGCATCTCGGGGGCTTCGGGGGCCAACGTCCTGACTTTC. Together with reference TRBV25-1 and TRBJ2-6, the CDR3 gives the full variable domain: EADIYQTPRYLVIGTGKKITLECSQTMGHDKMYWYQQDPGMELHLIHYSYGVNSTEKGDLSSESTVSRIRTEHFPLTLESARPSHTSQYLCASISGASGANVLTFGAGSRLTVL.

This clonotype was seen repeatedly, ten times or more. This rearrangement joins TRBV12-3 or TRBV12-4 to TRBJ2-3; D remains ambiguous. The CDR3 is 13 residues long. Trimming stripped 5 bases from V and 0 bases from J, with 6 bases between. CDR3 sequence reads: CASSRSSTDTQYF. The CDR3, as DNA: TGTGCCAGCAGTCGCTCTAGCACAGATACGCAGTATTTT.

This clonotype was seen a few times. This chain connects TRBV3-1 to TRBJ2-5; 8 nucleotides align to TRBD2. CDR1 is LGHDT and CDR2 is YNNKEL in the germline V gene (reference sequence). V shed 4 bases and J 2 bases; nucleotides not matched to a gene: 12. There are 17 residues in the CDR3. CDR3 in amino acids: CASSPSGQRGFQETQYF. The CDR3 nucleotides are TGTGCCAGCAGCCCGTCGGGCCAGCGGGGGTTTCAAGAGACCCAGTACTTC.

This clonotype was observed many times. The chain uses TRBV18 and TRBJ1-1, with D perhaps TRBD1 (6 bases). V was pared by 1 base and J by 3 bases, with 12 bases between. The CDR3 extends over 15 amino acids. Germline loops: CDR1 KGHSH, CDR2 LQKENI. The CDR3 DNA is TGTGCCAGCTCACCACGAACACAGGGACACACTGAAGCTTTCTTT. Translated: CASSPRTQGHTEAFF.

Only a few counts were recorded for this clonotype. CDR3 nucleotides: TGTGCCAGCAGCCAAGGAAGACAGGGATATGGCTACACCTTC. This codes for CASSQGRQGYGYTF. J is TRBJ1-2 and V is TRBV3-1; TRBD1 agrees at 7 bases. This CDR3 is built from 14 residues. The V gene end was trimmed by 1 base and the J gene end by 5 bases; junction bases not matched to a gene: 4. CDR1 is LGHDT, CDR2 YNNKEL, per germline (reference sequence).

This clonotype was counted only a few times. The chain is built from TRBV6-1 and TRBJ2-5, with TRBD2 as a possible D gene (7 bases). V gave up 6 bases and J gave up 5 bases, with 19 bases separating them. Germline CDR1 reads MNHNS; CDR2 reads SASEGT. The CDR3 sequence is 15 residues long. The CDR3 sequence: CASSDPRGGQETQYF. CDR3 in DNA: TGTGCCAGCAGCGACCCGAGGGGGGGTCAGGAGACCCAGTACTTC.

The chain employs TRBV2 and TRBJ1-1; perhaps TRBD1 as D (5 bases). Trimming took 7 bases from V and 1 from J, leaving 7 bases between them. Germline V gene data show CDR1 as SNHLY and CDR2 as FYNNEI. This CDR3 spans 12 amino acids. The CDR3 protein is CASIQGNTEAFF. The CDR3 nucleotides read TGTGCCAGCATTCAGGGGAACACTGAAGCTTTCTTT.